The next 3 T cell receptor beta chains were all read from a single sample in a study of cytomegalovirus exposure and HLA in healthy donors listed by TCRdb under 2017. Libraries were built with the immunoSEQ multiplex PCR assay. For the multiplex PCR, a mixture combining 60 forward primers for TCR Vbeta segments and 13 reverse primers for TCR Jbeta segments was used. What TCRdb holds here is the immuneACCESS table cut down to in-frame rearrangements. Part of the clones is not present; checked against another copy, under half of the missing clones reflect an unresolved V gene, and the others are unexplained. For this sample there are some 120,000 clones; 15% to 20% appear just once. The ten top clones hold roughly 3% of the sample. Sequenced material: PBMCs. The receptor set was obtained from a female donor in good health and CMV-seropositive.

In this sample, this clone turned up a few times. The rearrangement links TRBV9 to TRBJ1-2; 10 positions match TRBD1. Germline V CDR1 and CDR2: SGDLS, YYNGEE. Unmatched junction bases numbered 4, after V lost 4 bases and J lost 4 bases. The CDR3 loop spans 14 amino acids. CDR3 amino acids: CASSPRTGGYGYTF. In DNA form, the CDR3 reads TGTGCCAGCAGCCCCCGGACAGGGGGCTATGGCTACACCTTC.

The chain carries TRBV5-8 and TRBJ2-7; the D gene is possibly TRBD1 (5 bases). The CDR3 is made up of 14 amino acids. The germline V gene has CDR1 SGHTS and CDR2 YDEGEE. Deletions cut 0 bases from V and 5 bases from J, with 12 bases between. CDR3 bases: TGTGCCAGCAGCTTGGTCCCAGGGTTGCACGAGCAGTACTTC. It specifies CASSLVPGLHEQYF.

This clone was found a few times. The gene calls are TRBV4-3 and TRBJ2-1; 9 bases are a match to TRBD2. Germline CDR1 and CDR2: LGHNA and YSLEER. The CDR3 consists of 18 residues. V lost 5 bases, J lost 0 bases, and 11 bases stayed unmatched. The CDR3 protein is CASSWGLAGASSYNEQFF. CDR3 nucleotides: TGCGCCAGCAGCTGGGGGTTAGCGGGGGCGAGCTCCTACAATGAGCAGTTCTTC.